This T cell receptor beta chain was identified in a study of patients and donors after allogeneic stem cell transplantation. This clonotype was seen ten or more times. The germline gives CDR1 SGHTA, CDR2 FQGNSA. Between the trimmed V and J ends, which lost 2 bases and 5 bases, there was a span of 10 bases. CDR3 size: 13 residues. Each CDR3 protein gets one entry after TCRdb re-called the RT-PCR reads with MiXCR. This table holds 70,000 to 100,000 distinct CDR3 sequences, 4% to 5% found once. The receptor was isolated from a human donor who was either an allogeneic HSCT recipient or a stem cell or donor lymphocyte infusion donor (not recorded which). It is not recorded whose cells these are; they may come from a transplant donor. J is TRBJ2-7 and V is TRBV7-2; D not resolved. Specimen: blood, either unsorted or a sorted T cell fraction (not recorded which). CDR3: CASSLFGTNEQYF. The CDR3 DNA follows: TGTGCCAGCAGCTTATTTGGAACTAACGAGCAGTACTTC.